This T cell receptor (beta chain) originates from a study of metastatic and nonmetastatic thyroid tumors. Study-wide context: Repertoire data that came from the blood and tumor or nodule tissue of malignant and benign thyroid patients were compared. Study findings and constraints: Across blood and tumor, TCR beta diversity in malignant thyroid tumors was reportedly significantly higher than in benign nodules.

Comments on this clone: Antigen specificity is unknown.

Until they underwent thyroid surgery, no patient had received any treatment. This CDR3 region has 17 residues. From germline, CDR1 is SGHRS and CDR2 YFSETQ. V was clipped by 0 bases and J by 1 base; unmatched bases: 7. TCRdb re-called the PCR reads through MiXCR. Among around 50,000 clones listed, around 20% were seen once. The sequenced material came from blood. The chain has TRBV5-1 and TRBJ1-2; TRBD1 agrees at 9 bases. The receptor was derived from a male donor with papillary thyroid cancer or a benign thyroid nodule (not recorded which). Some clones in this sample may be carry-over from other donors' samples. This chain's CDR3 is CASSLAPGTGFNYGYTF. CDR3 DNA sequence: TGCGCCAGCAGCTTGGCCCCGGGGACAGGGTTTAACTATGGCTACACCTTC.